The 2 T cell receptor beta chains presented below share a single source sample, sequenced in a study of regulatory T cells in long-lasting Graves disease. Indicated time point: persistent/refractory GD, antithyroid drugs over 5 years with positive TRAb. Following extraction of RNA from PBMCs, that RNA was used to make the TCR library. TCR beta libraries were built with iRepertoire HTBI primers and Arm-PCR of CDR3 regions. TCRdb ran MiXCR on the multiplex PCR reads and lists one entry per CDR3 protein. Of some 450,000 distinct CDR3 sequences in the sample, less than 25% are singletons; the top ten hold approximately 25%. The source was peripheral blood mononuclear cells (PBMCs), collected when the disease was refractory, from a patient treated with antithyroid drugs. All receptors come from a female donor with Graves disease.

This clonotype was seen at least ten times. The chain links TRBV2 to TRBJ1-4; 7 nucleotides line up with TRBD1. The J segment lost 7 bases and the V segment lost 2 bases, leaving 10 bases of the junction unmatched. CDR1 SNHLY and CDR2 FYNNEI come from the germline V gene. CDR3 length: 16 amino acids. The CDR3 spells CASSELRGGAGEKLFF. The CDR3 coding sequence is TGTGCCAGCAGTGAATTACGAGGGGGCGCAGGTGAAAAACTGTTTTTT. Full variable domain (remainder filled in from reference TRBV2 and TRBJ1-4): EPEVTQTPSHQVTQMGQEVILRCVPISNHLYFYWYRQILGQKVEFLVSFYNNEISEKSEIFDDQFSVERPDGSNFTLKIRSTKLEDSAMYFCASSELRGGAGEKLFFGSGTQLSVL.

This clonotype was seen a handful of times. V gene TRBV28 combines with J gene TRBJ2-3; 7 positions match TRBD1. CDR3 size: 14 residues. Germline V gives CDR1 MDHEN, CDR2 SYDVKM. The V segment lost 3 bases and the J segment 1 base; nucleotides outside the gene matches: 1. CDR3 in amino acids: CASSLGTGTDTQYF. Written as DNA, the CDR3 is TGTGCCAGCAGTTTGGGGACAGGCACAGATACGCAGTATTTT.